This T cell receptor (beta chain) was sequenced during a study of T-cell reconstitution after alpha-beta-depleted transplantation in children. This CDR3 region has 15 residues. Trimming removed 4 bases from V and 3 bases from J; junction bases left unmatched: 4. In germline, CDR1 is SGDLS, CDR2 YYNGEE. About this clonotype: The antigen remains unidentified.

It was with unique molecular identifiers that the TCRbeta library was prepared. In TCRdb, the PCR reads were re-called with MiXCR into one record per CDR3 protein. The data contain around 370,000 distinct CDR3 sequences, around 15% of them seen just once; the ten biggest clones take up roughly 40%. Findings of the study overall: Expanded clones from the graft, numbering several hundred, reportedly supplied alpha-beta T cells about two months after transplant. Newly generated T cells supplied most T-cell counts and diversity one year post-transplant.

The chain links TRBV9 to TRBJ2-1, with 10 nucleotides matching TRBD1. This clonotype was obtained from a male patient under 10 years old who had a stem cell transplant for acute lymphoblastic leukemia, so the T cells may come from the graft donor. The sequencing here drew on PBMCs, mostly from graft donor cells, taken 360 days after TCRalphabeta/CD19-depleted stem cell transplant. The CDR3 sequence is CASSQGQGNYNEQFF. The DNA of the CDR3 is TGTGCCAGCAGCCAGGGACAGGGGAACTACAATGAGCAGTTCTTC.